This TCR beta chain is drawn from a study of post-analysis software for immune sequencing data. Study summary: As for disease course, relapsing-remitting, secondary progressive and progressive-relapsing multiple sclerosis were all included. Whole-study results and caveats: Higher frequency in patients than in controls was seen for several TRBV segments, with TRBV5-6, TRBV5-1 and TRBV20-1 among them. Samples prepared in the same batch strongly co-clustered by F measure. Significantly decreased normalized Chao1 diversity was recorded for multiple sclerosis patients relative to controls.

Libraries were made from TCR beta cDNA, and they carried unique molecular identifiers. T cells numbering roughly 1 to 10 million gave rise to some 520,000 cDNA molecules. TCRdb reprocessed the PCR reads with MiXCR, giving one entry per CDR3 protein. Altogether about 770,000 distinct CDR3 sequences are present, more than 45% being singletons, with the ten largest covering 4.9%. This clonotype has a handful of counts. Antigen: not known. Germline CDR1 reads SGHRS; CDR2 reads YFSETQ. The CDR3 has 14 residues. V was pared by 4 bases and J by 0 bases, with 11 bases between. This sequence joins TRBV5-1 and TRBJ2-7; D gene uncertain. The specimen was blood. The sequence came from a girl between 10 and 17 years old with multiple sclerosis. This CDR3 reads CASSPYGFSYEQYF. The CDR3 DNA sequence: TGCGCCAGCAGCCCATATGGCTTCTCCTACGAGCAGTACTTC.